This T cell receptor (beta chain) came from a study of regulatory T cells in long-lasting Graves disease. Library construction for TCR beta used iRepertoire HTBI primers and Arm-PCR of CDR3 regions. In the source study's methods: Sample data revealed about 60 TRBV and some 13 TRBJ segments. Each CDR3 protein gets one entry after TCRdb re-called the multiplex PCR reads with MiXCR. TCRdb, rather than the study authors, made the V and J calls. This sample has more than 350,000 distinct CDR3 sequences; about 15% occur once, and the top ten carry about a sixth. There are 15 residues in the CDR3. Trimming removed 2 bases from V and 6 bases from J, with 14 bases in between. Germline CDR1 MDHEN, CDR2 SYDVKM. With respect to this clonotype: The antigen is undetermined.

Study results and limitations: In persistent patients, shared public clonotypes (approximately 3,000) outnumbered those in new patients (around 1,000). Persistent disease was associated with favored TRBV28 usage and with favored use of TRBJ1-2 and TRBJ2-5.

Regarding time point: newly diagnosed GD, antithyroid drugs for less than 3 months. TCR sequences were obtained from RNA taken from PBMCs. Separately, the same data were catalogued under a study of T cells in Graves' hyperthyroidism and ophthalmopathy. That report notes: The TCR CDR3 first-round RT-PCR relied on the HTBI primer set.

This material consisted of peripheral blood mononuclear cells (PBMCs), taken at new diagnosis, from a patient treated with antithyroid drugs. This rearrangement joins TRBV28 to TRBJ1-5; no clear D. The sequence was collected from a woman in her thirties with Graves disease. The CDR3 here is CASSLGVGSTQPQHF. As DNA, the CDR3 is TGTGCCAGCAGTTTAGGGGTGGGGAGTACTCAGCCCCAGCATTTT.